Presented here are 17 T cell receptor beta chains from one specimen sequenced in a study of cytomegalovirus exposure and HLA in healthy donors. Primers for the PCR totalled 60 Vbeta and 13 Jbeta. Clones were sequenced by immunoSEQ multiplex PCR, and TCRdb holds only the in-frame ones, with some missing. The table lists 120,000 to 150,000 clones, more than 60% of them singletons. The sequenced sample was PBMCs. Source of these receptors: a male donor in good health and CMV-seronegative.

This clone was detected a few times. V and J are TRBV27 and TRBJ2-3; D unresolved. The V end was cut by 3 bases, the J end by 1 base, with 8 bases between. CDR1 and CDR2 (germline): MNHEY, SMNVEV (reference sequence). The CDR3 runs to 14 residues. In nucleotides, the CDR3 is TGTGCCAGCAGTTTTGCCCTACGCACAGATACGCAGTATTTT. Protein sequence: CASSFALRTDTQYF.

The J gene is TRBJ1-1, the V gene TRBV19, with 9 bases fitting TRBD1. CDR1 is LNHDA and CDR2 is SQIVND in the germline V gene (reference sequence). The CDR3 sequence is 16 residues long. V lost 4 bases, J lost 4 bases, and 10 bases stayed unmatched. The CDR3, as DNA: TGTGCCAGTAGTACGCTACCGCCGGGACAGGGCACTGAAGCTTTCTTT. Amino acid sequence: CASSTLPPGQGTEAFF.

This clone was found a few times. The chain carries TRBV11-3 and TRBJ2-7; 8 nucleotides agree with TRBD2. Looked up from germline, CDR1 is SGHNT and CDR2 is YENEEA. The V segment lost 2 bases and the J segment 4 bases; nucleotides outside the gene matches: 19. The CDR3 totals 19 residues. The CDR3 sequence is CASSLFWTVCGGLPYEQYF. The CDR3 nucleotides read TGTGCCAGCAGCTTATTCTGGACTGTTTGCGGGGGGCTCCCTTACGAGCAGTACTTC.

The V and J genes are TRBV6-1 and TRBJ1-5; no definite D call. CDR3 size: 12 residues. V gave up 5 bases and J gave up 1 base, with 3 bases separating them. Germline CDR1 and CDR2: MNHNS and SASEGT. DNA of the CDR3: TGTGCCAGCAGTCCAAGCAATCAGCCCCAGCATTTT. As protein: CASSPSNQPQHF.

This chain joins TRBV2 and TRBJ1-2; D may be TRBD1 (6 bases). Germline lookup yields CDR1 SNHLY and CDR2 FYNNEI. This CDR3 contains 14 residues. V was trimmed by 2 bases and J by 4 bases, leaving 11 bases between them. The CDR3 DNA sequence: TGTGCCAGCAGTGAATCCCAGGGGACCTATGGCTACACCTTC. Its translation: CASSESQGTYGYTF.

This chain joins TRBV19 and TRBJ2-5; TRBD2 is a possible D gene (6 bases). The germline CDR1 and CDR2 sequences are LNHDA and SQIVND (reference sequence). This CDR3 has 13 residues. The V end was cut by 5 bases, the J end by 4 bases, with 11 bases between. CDR3 in DNA: TGTGCCAGTAGTCCCCACGGGGGAGAGACCCAGTACTTC. The encoded protein is CASSPHGGETQYF. Full variable domain (outside the CDR3, taken from reference TRBV19 and TRBJ2-5): DGGITQSPKYLFRKEGQNVTLSCEQNLNHDAMYWYRQDPGQGLRLIYYSQIVNDFQKGDIAEGYSVSREKKESFPLTVTSAQKNPTAFYLCASSPHGGETQYFGPGTRLLVL.

This clone showed up just a few times. The J gene is TRBJ2-3, the V gene TRBV13; D might be TRBD2 (7 bases). The length of the CDR3 is 18 residues. The germline V gene encodes CDR1 PRHDT and CDR2 FYEKMQ (reference sequence). The V end was cut by 4 bases, the J end by 0 bases, with 20 bases between. CDR3 in amino acids: CASSSGWGGAQSTDTQYF. The CDR3 DNA sequence: TGTGCCAGCAGCTCAGGCTGGGGGGGGGCCCAAAGCACAGATACGCAGTATTTT.

The J gene is TRBJ2-5, the V gene TRBV5-6; D may be TRBD1 (6 bases). Gene TRBJ2-7 matches the end of the DNA better, so the J call may be wrong. Germline values: CDR1 SGHDT, CDR2 YYEEEE. This CDR3 is built from 14 residues. The CDR3 sequence: CASTINRVTYEQYF. The CDR3 DNA reads as TGTGCCAGCACTATTAACAGGGTGACCTACGAGCAGTACTTC.

The chain recombines TRBV27 with TRBJ2-2; D call uncertain. The germline V gene has CDR1 MNHEY and CDR2 SMNVEV (reference sequence). The CDR3 length is 11 residues. V dropped 6 bases and J dropped 5 bases, with 4 bases sitting between them. The CDR3 bases are TGTGCCAGCAGAGCTACCGGGGAGCTGTTTTTT. It is translated as CASRATGELFF.

The CDR3 region is CASSLSGGPSYEQYF. The CDR3 DNA reads as TGTGCCAGCAGTTTAAGCGGGGGCCCATCCTACGAGCAGTACTTC. V usage is TRBV28 and J usage is TRBJ2-7; 8 bases are a match to TRBD2. Unmatched junction bases numbered 4, after V lost 2 bases and J lost 1 base. Germline CDR1 and CDR2: MDHEN and SYDVKM. The CDR3 extends over 15 amino acids.

This chain uses TRBV19 with TRBJ2-1, with 9 nucleotides matching TRBD1. Germline CDR1 LNHDA, CDR2 SQIVND (reference sequence). CDR3 size: 18 residues. Unmatched junction bases numbered 17, after V lost 5 bases and J lost 6 bases. CDR3 nucleotides: TGTGCCAGTAGTCCCCTGGAGTGGTCCGGGACAGGGCCCAATGAGCAGTTCTTC. Its protein product is CASSPLEWSGTGPNEQFF.

This clone was seen a handful of times. The rearrangement joins TRBV19 to TRBJ1-5, with TRBD1 identical over 8 bases. The CDR3 is 13 amino acids. V gave up 10 bases and J gave up 3 bases; unmatched junction bases: 5. CDR1 is LNHDA, CDR2 SQIVND, per germline (reference sequence). Here the CDR3 DNA reads TGTGCCACCTGGACAGGGACCAATCAGCCCCAGCATTTT. Protein sequence: CATWTGTNQPQHF.

V is TRBV7-9 and J is TRBJ1-5; tentative D call: TRBD1 (5 bases). V lost 5 bases, J lost 3 bases, and 11 bases lay in between. CDR1 SEHNR and CDR2 FQNEAQ come from the germline V gene (reference sequence). The CDR3 length is 14 residues. The CDR3 protein is CASSPLGDNQPQHF. The CDR3 DNA reads as TGTGCCAGCAGCCCCCTAGGGGACAATCAGCCCCAGCATTTT.

The rearrangement uses TRBV4-1 and TRBJ2-1, with D uncertain. Trimming stripped 3 bases from V and 0 bases from J, with 9 bases between. The length of the CDR3 is 15 residues. CDR1 is MGHRA, CDR2 YSYEKL, per germline. The CDR3 spells CASSQNPSSYNEQFF. CDR3 in DNA: TGCGCCAGCAGCCAGAACCCGAGCTCCTACAATGAGCAGTTCTTC.

This clone has a handful of counts. The chain is built from TRBV11-2 and TRBJ2-1, with a tentative D call TRBD2 (6 bases). Trimming pared 1 base from V and 6 bases from J, leaving 16 bases between. Germline V gene sequence: CDR1 SGHAT, CDR2 FQNNGV. The length of the CDR3 is 16 residues. CDR3 protein: CASSLGGEDRVNEQFF. In DNA, the CDR3 is TGTGCCAGCAGCTTAGGGGGGGAGGATCGGGTCAATGAGCAGTTCTTC.

The chain carries TRBV4-1 and TRBJ2-4; D is unclear. CDR1 is MGHRA, CDR2 YSYEKL, per germline. The V and J ends lost 0 bases and 0 bases respectively, with 12 bases between them. The CDR3 runs to 17 residues. The CDR3 loop reads CASSQEGILLAKNIQYF. CDR3 bases: TGCGCCAGCAGCCAAGAGGGCATCCTTCTAGCCAAAAACATTCAGTACTTC.

This chain links TRBV1 with TRBJ2-3; the table's D call TRBD2 went unverified against the DNA. TRBV1 is shown as a pseudogene. This CDR3 has 15 amino acids. CDR3 sequence (DNA): TGCACCAGCACAGAGACTAGCGGGGTATCAGATACGCAGTATTTT. Translation gives CTSTETSGVSDTQYF.